This T cell receptor (beta chain) emerged from a study of a mutant IDH1 vaccine in newly diagnosed glioma. Study-wide background: Every participant had undergone radiotherapy, temozolomide, or both before, and most underwent both. General study points: Detectable vaccine-induced immune responses arose in over 90% of patients. Top peripheral T cell clonotype shifts appeared unrelated to pseudoprogression.

Noted time point: baseline, week 1 (first vaccination visit). Treatment denoted: pre-vaccination baseline after standard-of-care therapy. The study enrolled donors with new WHO grade 3 or 4 IDH1-mutant, ATRX-lost astrocytomas. The data were produced by immunoSEQ multiplex PCR, yet TCRdb's version contains in-frame clones alone and is incomplete. In the table there are over 75,000 clones, roughly 90% of which are singletons. The junction had 8 bases not matched to a gene; V was cut back by 8 bases and J by 4 bases. CDR1 SEHNR and CDR2 FQNEAQ come from the germline V gene (reference sequence). This CDR3 has 13 residues. As to this clone: Its antigen is as yet unknown.

The chain combines TRBV7-9 with TRBJ2-7, with TRBD2 identical over 7 bases. This TCR derives from a woman aged 45-59 years with glioma. The source was PBMCs, collected from a glioma patient treated with radiotherapy, temozolomide or both. In nucleotides, the CDR3 is TGTGCCAGCCAGTGGGGAGGGCGATACGAGCAGTACTTC. This encodes CASQWGGRYEQYF.